This T cell receptor beta chain was recorded in a study of T-cell memory formation after mild COVID-19. The wider study: TCR clusters largely stayed donor specific. The study, taken as a whole, reports: Some clones that responded turned up in pre-infection memory, which suggests that cross-reactive memory joined in. Later expanders leaned CD4+, whereas clones that contracted between day 15 and 85 were balanced CD4/CD8.

Constant-segment primers and 5'RACE yielded cDNA libraries for TCR alpha and TCR beta, each carrying sample barcodes and UMIs. One entry per CDR3 protein, called by TCRdb with MiXCR from the 5' RACE reads. This sample yields a few hundred thousand distinct CDR3 sequences, of which 20% to 25% are seen a single time; roughly 9.7% belongs to the top ten. Note on this clonotype: Its specificity is unknown.

J was trimmed by 0 bases and V by 2 bases; bases with no gene match: 3. Germline V gene sequence: CDR1 SGHTA, CDR2 FQGTGA. The CDR3 consists of 16 residues. This sequence originates from an adult woman who had mild COVID-19 (a few samples of this study predate the infection). Cell type and time point are not known. This rearrangement joins TRBV7-3 to TRBJ2-2, with 7 positions matching TRBD1. Material: PBMCs or a T cell subset sorted from them (not recorded which). The CDR3 DNA reads TGTGCCAGCAGCTTACTTGGACAGGCGAACACCGGGGAGCTGTTTTTT. Protein product: CASSLLGQANTGELFF.